This record looks at one T cell receptor (beta chain) sequence and its context. What it binds is unknown. The authors extracted RNA and reverse transcribed it into cDNA as the sequencing template. This table comes from immunoSEQ multiplex PCR, and its TCRdb copy is limited to in-frame clones, with some not included. The data contain roughly 140,000 clones, approximately 65% of them singletons. The data belong to a study of CD8+ T cells in alopecia areata. Study conclusions and caveats: When scalp samples are sequenced, resident alphabeta T cells of normal skin are also captured. Across lesional scalp, and particularly alopecia totalis/universalis, clonality surpassed that of normal scalp.

The CDR3 spans 13 residues. Germline loops: CDR1 ENHRY, CDR2 SYGVKD. V was pared by 7 bases and J by 2 bases, with 11 bases between. The V call is TRBV10-3, the J call TRBJ2-5; D gene ambiguous. The clonotype originates from a human donor in good health. Specimen: CD8+ T cells sorted from blood. As DNA, the CDR3 is TGTGCCATCACCCTTGACATTCAAGAGACCCAGTACTTC. It yields the protein CAITLDIQETQYF.